This is a list of T cell receptor beta chains from one sample in a study of T cell changes during pregnancy in multiple sclerosis. Some clones are missing from TCRdb's copy, which holds only in-frame ones; the method was immunoSEQ multiplex PCR. Of under 75,000 clones listed, 90% to 95% are singletons. This specimen consisted of CD8+ T cells from peripheral blood mononuclear cells, obtained in the second trimester of pregnancy. The receptors were gathered from a female donor with multiple sclerosis, enrolled in a pregnancy study. CDR3s include the opening cysteine and the closing phenylalanine or tryptophan. Clone size is not always given. Where it is, it says once, few, many or a class for expanded clones.

cdr3_length | clone_size | j_call | v_call | cdr3_aa
18 | . | TRBJ2-3 | TRBV19 | CASSIVTRGQGGTDTQYF
11 | . | TRBJ1-2 | TRBV29-1 | CSVEGANGYTF
11 | . | TRBJ2-7 | TRBV30 | CAFLRDSEQYF
14 | . | TRBJ2-7 | TRBV21-1 | CASSWIAECYEQYF
13 | . | TRBJ2-1 | TRBV6-5 | CASSLGLYNEQFF
14 | . | TRBJ2-1 | TRBV9 | CASSVSGLDNEQFF
12 | few | TRBJ1-3 | TRBV30 | CAYDLSGNTIYF
19 | once | TRBJ2-3 | TRBV5-5 | CASPVGLAGGPSSTDTQYF
12 | . | TRBJ1-1 | TRBV6-5 | CVSRTPGTEAFF
16 | . | TRBJ2-2 | TRBV5-6 | CASSLVARGETGELFF
13 | . | TRBJ2-7 | TRBV7-9 | CASSLGASYEQYF
15 | . | TRBJ2-7 | TRBV7-9 | CASSWTSGGVYEQYF
15 | . | TRBJ2-5 | TRBV6-5 | CASSKTDRGPETQYF
14 | . | TRBJ2-7 | TRBV27 | CASSPLTGRYEQYF
15 | . | TRBJ2-7 | TRBV15 | CATSDPGQLRDEQYF
14 | . | TRBJ2-7 | TRBV19 | CAASRSGEGYEQYF
15 | . | TRBJ2-1 | TRBV6-4 | CASSVIAGALNEQFF
12 | . | TRBJ2-7 | TRBV27 | CASRASDYEQYF
15 | once | TRBJ2-7 | TRBV27 | CASSLWVSPRGEQYF
14 | . | TRBJ2-7 | TRBV28 | CASSQAGSSYEQYF
15 | . | TRBJ2-7 | TRBV13 | CASSAGLASAYEQYF
17 | . | TRBJ2-1 | TRBV23-1 | CASSHPMIVAGRNEQFF
16 | . | TRBJ2-2 | TRBV27 | CASRAWDRGSTGELFF
14 | . | TRBJ2-1 | TRBV19 | CASSLGLAVNEQFF
17 | . | TRBJ2-7 | TRBV7-2 | CASSLASTSGSFYEQYF
14 | . | TRBJ1-5 | TRBV27 | CASREGARGQPQHF
16 | few | TRBJ2-5 | TRBV15 | CATSRGRQGAKETQYF
16 | . | TRBJ2-1 | TRBV5-6 | CASSTSGRGSYNEQFF
16 | . | TRBJ2-2 | TRBV9 | CASSQGLAGHTGELFF